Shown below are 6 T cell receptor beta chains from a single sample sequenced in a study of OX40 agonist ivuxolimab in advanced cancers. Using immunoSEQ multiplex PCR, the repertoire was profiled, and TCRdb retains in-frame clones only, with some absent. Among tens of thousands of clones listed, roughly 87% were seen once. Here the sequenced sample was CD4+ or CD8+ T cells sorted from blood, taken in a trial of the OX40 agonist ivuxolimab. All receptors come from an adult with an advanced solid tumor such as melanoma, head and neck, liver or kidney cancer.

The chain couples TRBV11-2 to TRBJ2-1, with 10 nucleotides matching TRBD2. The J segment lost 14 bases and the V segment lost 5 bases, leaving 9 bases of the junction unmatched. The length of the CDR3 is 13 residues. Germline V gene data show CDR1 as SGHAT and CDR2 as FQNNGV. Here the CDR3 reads CASSPRPGLAEFF. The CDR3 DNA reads TGTGCCAGCAGCCCCCGACCCGGACTAGCGGAGTTCTTC.

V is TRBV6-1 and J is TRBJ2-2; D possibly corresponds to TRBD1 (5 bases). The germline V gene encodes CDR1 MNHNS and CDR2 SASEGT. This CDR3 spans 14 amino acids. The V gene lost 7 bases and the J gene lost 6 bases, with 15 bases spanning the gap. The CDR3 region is CASTPGAGSGELFF. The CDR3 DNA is TGTGCCAGCACCCCTGGGGCAGGATCCGGGGAGCTGTTTTTT.

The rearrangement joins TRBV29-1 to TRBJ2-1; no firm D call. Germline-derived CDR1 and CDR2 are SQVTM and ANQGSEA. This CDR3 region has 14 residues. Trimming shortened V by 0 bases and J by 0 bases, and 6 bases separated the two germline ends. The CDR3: CSVEDGSSYNEQFF. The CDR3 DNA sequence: TGCAGCGTTGAAGACGGAAGCTCCTACAATGAGCAGTTCTTC.

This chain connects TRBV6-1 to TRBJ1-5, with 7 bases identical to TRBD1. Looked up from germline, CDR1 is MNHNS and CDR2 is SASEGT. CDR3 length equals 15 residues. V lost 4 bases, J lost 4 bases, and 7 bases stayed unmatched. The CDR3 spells CASSASGGYNQPQHF. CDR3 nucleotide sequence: TGTGCCAGCAGTGCGTCAGGGGGGTATAATCAGCCCCAGCATTTT.

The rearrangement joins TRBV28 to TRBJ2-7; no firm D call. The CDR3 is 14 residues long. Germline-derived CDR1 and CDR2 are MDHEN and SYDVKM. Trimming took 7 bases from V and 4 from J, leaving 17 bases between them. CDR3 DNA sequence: TGTGCCAGCACCTCCAAACCGTATGCTTACGAGCAGTACTTC. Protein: CASTSKPYAYEQYF. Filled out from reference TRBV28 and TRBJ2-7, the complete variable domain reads DVKVTQSSRYLVKRTGEKVFLECVQDMDHENMFWYRQDPGLGLRLIYFSYDVKMKEKGDIPEGYSVSREKKERFSLILESASTNQTSMYLCASTSKPYAYEQYFGPGTRLTVT.

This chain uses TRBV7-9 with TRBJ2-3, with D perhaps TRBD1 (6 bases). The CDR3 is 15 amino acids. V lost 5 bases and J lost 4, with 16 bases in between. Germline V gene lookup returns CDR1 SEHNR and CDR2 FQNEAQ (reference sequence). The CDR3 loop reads CASSLGGGTSDTQYF. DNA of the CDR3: TGTGCCAGCAGCCTAGGTGGTGGGACATCAGATACGCAGTATTTT.